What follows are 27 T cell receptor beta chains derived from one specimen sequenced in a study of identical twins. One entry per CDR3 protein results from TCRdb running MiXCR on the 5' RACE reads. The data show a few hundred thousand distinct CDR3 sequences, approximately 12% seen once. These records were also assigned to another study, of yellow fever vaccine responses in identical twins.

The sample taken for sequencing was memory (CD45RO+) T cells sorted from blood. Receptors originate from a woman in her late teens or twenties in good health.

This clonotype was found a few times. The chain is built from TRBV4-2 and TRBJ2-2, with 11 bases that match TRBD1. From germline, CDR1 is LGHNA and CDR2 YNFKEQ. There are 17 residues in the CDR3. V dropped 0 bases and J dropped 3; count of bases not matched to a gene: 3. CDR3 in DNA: TGTGCCAGCAGCCAAGACTTGGGACAGGGGGACACCGGGGAGCTGTTTTTT. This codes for CASSQDLGQGDTGELFF.

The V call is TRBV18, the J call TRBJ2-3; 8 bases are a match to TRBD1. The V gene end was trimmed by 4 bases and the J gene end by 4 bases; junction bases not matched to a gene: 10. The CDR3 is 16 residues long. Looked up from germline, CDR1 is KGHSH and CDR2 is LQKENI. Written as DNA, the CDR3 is TGTGCCAGCTCACGCGGGCGGACAGGGTCGGCAGATACGCAGTATTTT. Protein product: CASSRGRTGSADTQYF.

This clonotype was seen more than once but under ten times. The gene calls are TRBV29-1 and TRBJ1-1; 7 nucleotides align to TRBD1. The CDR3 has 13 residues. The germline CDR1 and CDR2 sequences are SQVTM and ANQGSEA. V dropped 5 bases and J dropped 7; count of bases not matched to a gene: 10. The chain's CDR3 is CSVKWDSQFEAFF. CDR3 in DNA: TGCAGCGTTAAATGGGACAGTCAATTTGAAGCTTTCTTT.

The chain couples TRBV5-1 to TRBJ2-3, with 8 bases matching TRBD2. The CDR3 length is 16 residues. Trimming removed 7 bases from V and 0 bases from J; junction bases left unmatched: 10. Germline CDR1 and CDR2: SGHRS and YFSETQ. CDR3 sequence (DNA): TGCGCCAGCGGCGGAAGCGGGAGTATCAGCACAGATACGCAGTATTTT. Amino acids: CASGGSGSISTDTQYF.

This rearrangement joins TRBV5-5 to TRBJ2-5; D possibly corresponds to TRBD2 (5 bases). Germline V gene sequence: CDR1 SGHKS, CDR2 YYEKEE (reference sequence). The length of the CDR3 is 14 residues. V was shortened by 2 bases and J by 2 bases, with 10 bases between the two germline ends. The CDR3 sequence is CASSFNRGQETQYF. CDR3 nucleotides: TGTGCCAGCAGCTTTAATCGCGGGCAAGAGACCCAGTACTTC.

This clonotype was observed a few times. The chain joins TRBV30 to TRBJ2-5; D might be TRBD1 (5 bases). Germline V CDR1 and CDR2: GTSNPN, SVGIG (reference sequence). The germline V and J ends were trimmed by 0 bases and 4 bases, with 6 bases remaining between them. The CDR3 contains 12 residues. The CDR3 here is CAWSVRGETQYF. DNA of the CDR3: TGTGCCTGGAGTGTAAGGGGAGAGACCCAGTACTTC.

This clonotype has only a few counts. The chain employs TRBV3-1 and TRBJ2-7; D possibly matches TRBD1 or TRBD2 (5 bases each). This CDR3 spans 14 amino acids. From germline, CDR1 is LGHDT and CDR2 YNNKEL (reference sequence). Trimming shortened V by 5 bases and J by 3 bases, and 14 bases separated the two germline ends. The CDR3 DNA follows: TGTGCCAGCAGCTCCCCCTCGAGGGGCTACGAGCAGTACTTC. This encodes CASSSPSRGYEQYF.

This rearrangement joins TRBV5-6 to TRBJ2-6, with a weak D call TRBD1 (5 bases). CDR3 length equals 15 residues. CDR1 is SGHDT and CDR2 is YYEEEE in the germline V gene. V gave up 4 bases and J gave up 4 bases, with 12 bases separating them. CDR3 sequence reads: CASSLQGMGANVLTF. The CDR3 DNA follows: TGTGCCAGCAGCCTCCAGGGTATGGGGGCCAACGTCCTGACTTTC.

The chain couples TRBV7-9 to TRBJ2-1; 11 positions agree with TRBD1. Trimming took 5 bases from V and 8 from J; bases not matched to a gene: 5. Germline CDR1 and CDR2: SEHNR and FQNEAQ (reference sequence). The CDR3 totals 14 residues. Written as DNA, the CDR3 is TGTGCCAGCAGCCCCGGGACAGGGGGGGATGAGCAGTTCTTC. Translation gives CASSPGTGGDEQFF.

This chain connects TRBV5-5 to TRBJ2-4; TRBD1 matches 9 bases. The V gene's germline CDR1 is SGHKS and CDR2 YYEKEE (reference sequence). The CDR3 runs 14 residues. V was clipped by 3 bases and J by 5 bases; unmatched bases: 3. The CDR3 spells CASSSGTGQNIQYF. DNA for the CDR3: TGTGCCAGCAGCTCCGGGACAGGGCAAAACATTCAGTACTTC.

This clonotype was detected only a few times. This chain's CDR3 is CASSPWTSGDNEQFF. CDR3 DNA: TGTGCCAGCAGCCCATGGACTAGCGGGGACAATGAGCAGTTCTTC. The genes are TRBV9 and TRBJ2-1; 12 positions agree with TRBD2. This CDR3 has 15 residues. Trimming cost V 4 bases and J 5 bases; bases outside gene matches: 4. CDR1 and CDR2 (germline): SGDLS, YYNGEE.

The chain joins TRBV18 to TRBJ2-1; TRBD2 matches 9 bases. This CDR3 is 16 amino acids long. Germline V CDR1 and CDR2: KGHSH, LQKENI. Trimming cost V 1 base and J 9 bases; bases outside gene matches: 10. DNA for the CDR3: TGTGCCAGCTCACCACTAGCGGGAGCCCCGGGGGGTGAGCAGTTCTTC. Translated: CASSPLAGAPGGEQFF.

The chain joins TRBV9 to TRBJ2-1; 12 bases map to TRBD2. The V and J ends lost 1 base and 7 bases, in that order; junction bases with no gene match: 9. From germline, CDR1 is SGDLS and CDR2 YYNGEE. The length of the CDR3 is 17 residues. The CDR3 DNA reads TGTGCCAGCAGCGTATTCCGTGGACTAGCGGGATCTAATGAGCAGTTCTTC. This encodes CASSVFRGLAGSNEQFF.

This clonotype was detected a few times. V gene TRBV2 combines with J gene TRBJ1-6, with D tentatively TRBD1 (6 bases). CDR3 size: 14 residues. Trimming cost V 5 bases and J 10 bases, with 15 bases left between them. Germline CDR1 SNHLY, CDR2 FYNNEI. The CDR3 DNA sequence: TGTGCCAGCAGTCGAGAGGGGGATGGGTCACCCCTCCACTTT. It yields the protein CASSREGDGSPLHF. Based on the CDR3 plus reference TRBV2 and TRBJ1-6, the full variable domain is EPEVTQTPSHQVTQMGQEVILRCVPISNHLYFYWYRQILGQKVEFLVSFYNNEISEKSEIFDDQFSVERPDGSNFTLKIRSTKLEDSAMYFCASSREGDGSPLHFGNGTRLTVT.

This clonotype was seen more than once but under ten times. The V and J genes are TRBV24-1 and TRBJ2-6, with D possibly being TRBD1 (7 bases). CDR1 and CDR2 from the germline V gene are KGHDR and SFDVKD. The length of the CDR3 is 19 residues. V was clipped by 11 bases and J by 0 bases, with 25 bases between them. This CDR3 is CARRQGGAPPLSGANVLTF. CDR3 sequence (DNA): TGTGCCAGAAGACAGGGAGGCGCCCCTCCTCTCTCTGGGGCCAACGTCCTGACTTTC.

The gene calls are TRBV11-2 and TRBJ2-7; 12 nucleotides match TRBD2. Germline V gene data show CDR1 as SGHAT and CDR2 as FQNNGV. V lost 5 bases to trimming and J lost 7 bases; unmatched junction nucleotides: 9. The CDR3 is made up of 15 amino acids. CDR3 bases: TGTGCCAGCAGCCCCAGGACTAGCGGGACCCTTGAGCAGTACTTC. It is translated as CASSPRTSGTLEQYF.

This CDR3 reads CASSLTTGGSGELFF. The CDR3 bases are TGCGCCAGCAGCTTAACTACAGGGGGCTCCGGGGAGCTGTTTTTT. V and J are TRBV5-1 and TRBJ2-2, with 9 positions matching TRBD1. The trim removed 2 bases at V and 6 bases at J, leaving 5 bases unmatched. This CDR3 region has 15 residues. In germline, CDR1 is SGHRS, CDR2 YFSETQ.

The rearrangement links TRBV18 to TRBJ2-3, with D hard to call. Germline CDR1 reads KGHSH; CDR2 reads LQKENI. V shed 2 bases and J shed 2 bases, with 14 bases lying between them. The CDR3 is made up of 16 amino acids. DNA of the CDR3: TGTGCCAGCTCACCAGAACCTAGACTGCCCACAGATACGCAGTATTTT. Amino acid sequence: CASSPEPRLPTDTQYF.

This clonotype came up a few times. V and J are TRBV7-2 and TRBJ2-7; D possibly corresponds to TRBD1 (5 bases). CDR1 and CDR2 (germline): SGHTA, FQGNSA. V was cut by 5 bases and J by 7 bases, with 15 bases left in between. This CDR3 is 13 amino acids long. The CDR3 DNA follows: TGTGCCAGCAGCACAGCCCAGGGATGGGAGCAGTACTTC. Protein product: CASSTAQGWEQYF. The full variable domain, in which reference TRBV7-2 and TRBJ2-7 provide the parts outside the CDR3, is GAGVSQSPSNKVTEKGKDVELRCDPISGHTALYWYRQSLGQGLEFLIYFQGNSAPDKSGLPSDRFSAERTGGSVSTLTIQRTQQEDSAVYLCASSTAQGWEQYFGPGTRLTVT.

The CDR3 spells CASSPARGESGANVLTF. CDR3 in DNA: TGTGCCAGCAGCCCCGCGAGGGGTGAATCTGGGGCCAACGTCCTGACTTTC. V usage is TRBV7-9 and J usage is TRBJ2-6; tentatively, D is TRBD1 or TRBD2 (5 bases each). Trimming took 5 bases from V and 1 from J, leaving 15 bases between them. Germline V gene data show CDR1 as SEHNR and CDR2 as FQNEAQ (reference sequence). This CDR3 is 17 amino acids long. The variable domain in full, completed from reference TRBV7-9 and TRBJ2-6, reads DTGVSQNPRHKITKRGQNVTFRCDPISEHNRLYWYRQTLGQGPEFLTYFQNEAQLEKSRLLSDRFSAERPKGSFSTLEIQRTEQGDSAMYLCASSPARGESGANVLTFGAGSRLTVL.

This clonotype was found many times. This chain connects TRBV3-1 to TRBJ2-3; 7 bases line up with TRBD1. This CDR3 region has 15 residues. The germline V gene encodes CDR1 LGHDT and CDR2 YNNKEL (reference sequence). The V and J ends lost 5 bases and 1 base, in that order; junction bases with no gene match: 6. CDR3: CASSVRGTGTDTQYF. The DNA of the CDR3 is TGTGCCAGCAGCGTCCGAGGGACAGGCACAGATACGCAGTATTTT.

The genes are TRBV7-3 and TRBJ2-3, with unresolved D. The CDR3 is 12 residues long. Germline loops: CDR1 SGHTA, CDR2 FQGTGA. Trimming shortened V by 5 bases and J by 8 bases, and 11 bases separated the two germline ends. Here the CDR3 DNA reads TGTGCCAGCAGCCCGAATTCGGGTACGCAGTATTTT. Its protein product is CASSPNSGTQYF.

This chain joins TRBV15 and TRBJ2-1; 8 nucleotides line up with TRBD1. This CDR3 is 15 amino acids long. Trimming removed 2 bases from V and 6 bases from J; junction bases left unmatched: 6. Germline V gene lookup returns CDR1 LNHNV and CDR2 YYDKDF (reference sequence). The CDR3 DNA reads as TGTGCCACCAGCAGATATCAGGGGGCGAGCAATGAGCAGTTCTTC. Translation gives CATSRYQGASNEQFF. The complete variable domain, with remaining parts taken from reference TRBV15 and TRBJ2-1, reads DAMVIQNPRYQVTQFGKPVTLSCSQTLNHNVMYWYQQKSSQAPKLLFHYYDKDFNNEADTPDNFQSRRPNTSFCFLDIRSPGLGDTAMYLCATSRYQGASNEQFFGPGTRLTVL.

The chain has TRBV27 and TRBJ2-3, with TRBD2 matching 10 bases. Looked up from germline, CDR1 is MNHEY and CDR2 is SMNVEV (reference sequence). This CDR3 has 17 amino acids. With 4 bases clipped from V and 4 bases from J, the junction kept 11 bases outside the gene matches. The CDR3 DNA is TGTGCCAGCAGTTCTCGGATAGCGGGAGGCGGTCCAGATACGCAGTATTTT. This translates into CASSSRIAGGGPDTQYF.

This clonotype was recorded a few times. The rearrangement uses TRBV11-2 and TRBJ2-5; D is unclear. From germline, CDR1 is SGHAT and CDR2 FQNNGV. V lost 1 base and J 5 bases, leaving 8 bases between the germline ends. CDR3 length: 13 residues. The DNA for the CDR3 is TGTGCCAGCAGCTTAGTAAGGCTGGAGACCCAGTACTTC. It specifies CASSLVRLETQYF.

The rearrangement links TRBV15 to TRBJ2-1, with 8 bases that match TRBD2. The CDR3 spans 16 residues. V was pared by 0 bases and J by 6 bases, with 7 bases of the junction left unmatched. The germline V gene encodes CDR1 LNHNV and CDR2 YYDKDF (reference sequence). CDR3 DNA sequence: TGTGCCACCAGCAGAGATCGCGGCGGGGGGCCCAATGAGCAGTTCTTC. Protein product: CATSRDRGGGPNEQFF.

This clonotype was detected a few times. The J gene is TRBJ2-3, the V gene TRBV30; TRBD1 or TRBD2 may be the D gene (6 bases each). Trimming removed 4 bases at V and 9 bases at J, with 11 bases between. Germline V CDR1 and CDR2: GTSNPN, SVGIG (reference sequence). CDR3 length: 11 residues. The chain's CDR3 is CAWKGGRTQYF. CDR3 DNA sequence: TGTGCCTGGAAGGGGGGTAGAACGCAGTATTTT.